What follows are 2 T cell receptor beta chains derived from one specimen sequenced in a study of blood T cell repertoires in COVID-19. Method: immunoSEQ multiplex PCR; TCRdb's copy keeps in-frame clones and lacks some. Of 300,000 to 400,000 clones listed, approximately 90% were seen once; the top ten hold about 1.2%. Sequences were obtained from PBMCs or T cells enriched from blood (not recorded which). The receptor source for this set is a young woman who had recovered from COVID-19.

Points on this clone: Other nucleotide sequences from this sample produce the same CDR3. This chain uses TRBV9 with TRBJ2-2; perhaps TRBD2 as D (6 bases). With 2 bases removed from V and 8 bases from J, the gap between germline ends came to 10 bases. This CDR3 comprises 13 residues. CDR1 is SGDLS, CDR2 YYNGEE, per germline. The CDR3 region has the DNA TGTGCCAGCAGCGTGGAGGGAACTGGGGAGCTGTTTTTT. Translated, it gives CASSVEGTGELFF.

The chain couples TRBV15 to TRBJ2-2, with 9 bases matching TRBD1. The CDR3 length is 14 residues. The V segment lost 6 bases and the J segment 6 bases; nucleotides outside the gene matches: 5. Germline loops: CDR1 LNHNV, CDR2 YYDKDF (reference sequence). Written as DNA, the CDR3 is TGTGCCACCAGAGGGGACAGGGTGGCCGGGGAGCTGTTTTTT. It encodes CATRGDRVAGELFF.